What follows describes a single TCR beta chain. Its antigen remains unknown. This record belongs to a study of shared clonotypes between healthy human individuals. Whole-study findings and limits: What limited the represented genetic and exposure-history diversity was the small number of donors.

Here immunoSEQ multiplex PCR was the method, and the copy in TCRdb shows in-frame clones only, minus some. The table shows around 500,000 clones, with approximately 80% occurring only once. The V end was cut by 1 base, the J end by 3 bases, with 10 bases between. Germline CDR1 is SGHVS and CDR2 is FQNEAQ. The CDR3 sequence is 14 residues long. V gene TRBV7-8 combines with J gene TRBJ2-7; D unresolved. The receptor was derived from a woman aged 40 to 49 in good health. Some clones in this sample may be carry-over from other donors' samples. Sequences were obtained from PBMCs. In DNA form, the CDR3 reads TGTGCCAGCAGCTTAGGGGTGGGCAGCTACGAGCAGTACTTC. This encodes CASSLGVGSYEQYF.